These 3 T cell receptor beta chains were all obtained from the same sample, sequenced in a study of glioma-infiltrating T cells. TCR alpha and beta CDR3 regions were amplified from RNA using iRepertoire nested multiplex PCR. TCRdb re-called the multiplex PCR reads through MiXCR, storing one row per CDR3 protein. Of 3,000 to 4,000 distinct CDR3 sequences listed, 65% to 90% are singletons. Sequenced: glioma tissue, nonneoplastic brain tissue, or PBMCs (not recorded which). The source of these receptors is a human donor with low-grade glioma or glioblastoma, undergoing nonglioma brain surgery, or in good health (not recorded which).

As concerns this clonotype: This beta chain lies outside the target of a library built for alpha chains; its clone size means little. The rearrangement links TRBV7-9 to TRBJ1-1, with TRBD1 as a possible D gene (6 bases). V was shortened by 2 bases and J by 4 bases, with 8 bases between the two germline ends. The CDR3 is made up of 13 amino acids. CDR1 and CDR2 (germline): SEHNR, FQNEAQ (reference sequence). This chain's CDR3 is CASSLQGTTEAFF. CDR3 sequence (DNA): TGTGCCAGCAGCTTACAGGGGACCACTGAAGCTTTCTTT.

A note on this clonotype: A library made for alpha chains picked up this beta chain off target, so its size means little. The gene calls are TRBV20-1 and TRBJ1-6; 8 nucleotides agree with TRBD1. The CDR3 spans 13 residues. Germline CDR1 and CDR2: DFQATT and SNEGSKA (reference sequence). With 1 base clipped from V and 9 bases from J, the junction kept 2 bases outside the gene matches. This CDR3 reads CSARGTGISPLHF. The CDR3 region has the DNA TGCAGTGCTAGAGGGACAGGGATTTCACCCCTCCACTTT.

A remark on this clonotype: In a library made to pick up alpha chains, this beta chain is a stray read with a size that means little. The J gene is TRBJ1-6, the V gene TRBV28; D is undetermined. The CDR3 is made up of 18 amino acids. CDR1 and CDR2 (germline): MDHEN, SYDVKM. The V end lost 6 bases, the J end lost 5 bases, and 23 bases lay between the germline ends. The CDR3, as DNA: TGTGCCAGCAGCTCCCGCATAACGCCGACATGGGATAATTCACCCCTCCACTTT. Its protein product is CASSSRITPTWDNSPLHF.